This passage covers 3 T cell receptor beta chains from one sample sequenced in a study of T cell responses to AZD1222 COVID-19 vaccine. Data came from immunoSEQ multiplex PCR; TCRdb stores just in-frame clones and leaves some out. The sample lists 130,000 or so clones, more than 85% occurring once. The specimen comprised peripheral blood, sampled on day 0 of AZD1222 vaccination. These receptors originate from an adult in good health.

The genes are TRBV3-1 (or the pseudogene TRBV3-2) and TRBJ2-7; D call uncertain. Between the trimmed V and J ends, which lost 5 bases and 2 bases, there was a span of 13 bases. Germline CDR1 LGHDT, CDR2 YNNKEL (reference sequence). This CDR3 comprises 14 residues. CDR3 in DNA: TGTGCCAGCAGCTTTCGCCCTGGCCCCTACGAGCAGTACTTC. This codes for CASSFRPGPYEQYF.

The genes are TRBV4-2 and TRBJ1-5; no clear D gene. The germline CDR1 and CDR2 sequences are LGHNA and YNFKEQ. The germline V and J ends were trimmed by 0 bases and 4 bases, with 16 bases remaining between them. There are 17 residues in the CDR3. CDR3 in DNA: TGTGCCAGCAGCCAAGATTTAGGCCGGCCGGGGAATCAGCCCCAGCATTTT. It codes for CASSQDLGRPGNQPQHF.

CDR3 bases: TGTGCCAGCATCCTGACAGGGCAGACTGAAGCTTTCTTT. Encoded protein: CASILTGQTEAFF. The genes are TRBV6-5 and TRBJ1-1; 7 bases are shared with TRBD1. V shed 7 bases, J shed 5 bases, and the junction held 7 bases outside the gene matches. Germline V gives CDR1 MNHEY, CDR2 SVGAGI. There are 13 residues in the CDR3.